This T cell receptor beta chain is drawn from a study of OX40 agonist ivuxolimab in advanced cancers. About the study: Enrollees could have had prior anti-PD-1, anti-PD-L1 or anti-CTLA-4 therapy, which about 40% had received. Overall study results and limits: Low clonal expansion, among the lowest seen, marked partial responders at 0.1-3.0 mg/kg. Expanded clones belonging to CD8+ T cells outnumbered, on average, those of CD4+. What antigens the expanded peripheral T cells recognized was never established.

Germline V lookup: CDR1 PRHDT, CDR2 FYEKMQ (reference sequence). With 5 bases clipped from V and 4 bases from J, the junction kept 7 bases outside the gene matches. The CDR3 extends over 16 amino acids. As regards this clone: The target antigen is unknown.

TCRdb's copy holds only in-frame clones and misses some; the assay was immunoSEQ multiplex PCR. The sample lists 55,000 to 95,000 clones; 80% to 90% were seen once. The chain is built from TRBV13 and TRBJ2-5; the match to TRBD2 covers 13 bases. Sample: CD4+ or CD8+ T cells sorted from blood, taken in a trial of the OX40 agonist ivuxolimab. This clonotype originated in an adult with an advanced solid tumor such as melanoma, head and neck, liver or kidney cancer. The CDR3 sequence is CASSILTSGRGETQYF. The CDR3 DNA sequence: TGTGCCAGCAGCATATTAACTAGCGGGAGGGGAGAGACCCAGTACTTC. The full variable domain, its missing parts supplied by reference TRBV13 and TRBJ2-5, is AAGVIQSPRHLIKEKRETATLKCYPIPRHDTVYWYQQGPGQDPQFLISFYEKMQSDKGSIPDRFSAQQFSDYHSELNMSSLELGDSALYFCASSILTSGRGETQYFGPGTRLLVL.